This is a list of T cell receptor beta chains from one sample in a study of blood T cell repertoires in COVID-19. Assay used: immunoSEQ multiplex PCR; TCRdb lists only in-frame clones, some missing. This table has around 140,000 clones, roughly 80% appearing once. Sequenced material: peripheral blood. The origin of the receptors is a woman between 55 and 75 years old with acute or convalescent COVID-19. Both conserved end residues are part of each CDR3. D genes are given only for firm matches. Size is stated for part of the rows, as once, few or many counts, or as a class when the clone is expanded.

size: -
D: -
J: TRBJ2-1
V: TRBV10-3
CDR3: CAISENLLGEEQFF
DNA: TGTGCCATCAGTGAGAACTTACTAGGAGAAGAGCAGTTCTTC

size: -
D: -
J: TRBJ1-2
V: TRBV10-1
CDR3: CASSSSFAYGYTF
DNA: TGCGCCAGCAGTAGCTCATTCGCTTATGGCTACACCTTC

size: -
D: -
J: TRBJ2-1
V: TRBV20-1
CDR3: CSARVDSEQFF
DNA: TGCAGTGCTAGAGTGGACTCAGAGCAGTTCTTC

size: few
D: -
J: TRBJ2-7
V: TRBV30
CDR3: CAWSQGGSYEQYF
DNA: TGTGCCTGGAGCCAAGGAGGGTCCTACGAGCAGTACTTC

size: few
D: TRBD1
J: TRBJ1-5
V: TRBV10-3
CDR3: CAISGNRGQPQHF
DNA: TGTGCCATCAGTGGAAACAGGGGTCAGCCCCAGCATTTT

size: -
D: -
J: TRBJ2-5
V: TRBV18
CDR3: CASSWSRETQYF
DNA: TGTGCCAGCTCATGGTCTCGGGAGACCCAGTACTTC

size: -
D: TRBD1
J: TRBJ1-1
V: TRBV6-2/TRBV6-3
CDR3: CASSYLVGTGVSFF
DNA: TGTGCCAGCAGTTACTTGGTCGGGACAGGGGTGTCTTTCTTT

size: few
D: -
J: TRBJ2-7
V: TRBV28
CDR3: CASTSTVGFYEQYF
DNA: TGTGCCAGCACCTCGACAGTGGGGTTCTACGAGCAGTACTTC

size: -
D: -
J: TRBJ2-7
V: TRBV4-1
CDR3: CASSQEWNTVAEQYF
DNA: TGCGCCAGCAGCCAAGAATGGAATACAGTCGCCGAGCAGTACTTC

size: -
D: TRBD2
J: TRBJ2-7
V: TRBV6-5
CDR3: CASRSLAGVHEQYF
DNA: TGTGCCAGCAGGTCCCTAGCGGGAGTACACGAGCAGTACTTC

size: -
D: TRBD2
J: TRBJ2-7
V: TRBV28
CDR3: CASKEAGDEQYF
DNA: TGTGCCAGCAAAGAGGCGGGAGACGAGCAGTACTTC